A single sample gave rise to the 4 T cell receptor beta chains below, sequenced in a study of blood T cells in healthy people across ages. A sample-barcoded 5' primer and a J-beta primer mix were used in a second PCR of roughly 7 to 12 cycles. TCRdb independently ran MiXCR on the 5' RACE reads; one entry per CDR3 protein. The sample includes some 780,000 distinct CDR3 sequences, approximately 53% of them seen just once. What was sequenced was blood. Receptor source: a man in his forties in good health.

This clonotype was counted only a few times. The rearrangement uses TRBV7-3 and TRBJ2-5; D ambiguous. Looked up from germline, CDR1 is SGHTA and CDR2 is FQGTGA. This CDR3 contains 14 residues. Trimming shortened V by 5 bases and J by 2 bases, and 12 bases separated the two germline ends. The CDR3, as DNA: TGTGCCAGCAGCGCAACCCCCCTTCAAGAGACCCAGTACTTC. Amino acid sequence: CASSATPLQETQYF.

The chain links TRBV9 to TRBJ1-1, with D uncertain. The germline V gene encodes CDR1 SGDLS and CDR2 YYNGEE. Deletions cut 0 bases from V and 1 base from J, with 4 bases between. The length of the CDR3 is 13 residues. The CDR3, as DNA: TGTGCCAGCAGCGTAGGGACGAACACTGAAGCTTTCTTT. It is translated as CASSVGTNTEAFF.

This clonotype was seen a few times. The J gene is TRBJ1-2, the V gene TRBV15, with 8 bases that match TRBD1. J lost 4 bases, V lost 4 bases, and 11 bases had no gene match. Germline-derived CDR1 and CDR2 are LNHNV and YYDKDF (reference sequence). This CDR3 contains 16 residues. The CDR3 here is CATSTQGAQGPYGYTF. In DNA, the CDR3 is TGTGCCACCAGCACTCAGGGGGCGCAAGGGCCCTATGGCTACACCTTC.

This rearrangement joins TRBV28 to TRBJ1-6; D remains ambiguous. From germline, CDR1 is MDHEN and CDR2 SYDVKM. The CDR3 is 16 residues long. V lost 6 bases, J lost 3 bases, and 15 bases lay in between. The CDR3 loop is CASSPPRSNYNSPLHF. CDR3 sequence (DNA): TGTGCCAGCAGCCCTCCCCGCAGCAACTATAATTCACCCCTCCACTTT.